Ten or more counts support the clone carrying this T cell receptor beta chain. Recently diagnosed hyperthyroidism of less than 2 months' duration affected patients aged 18 to 65. Amplification of TCR beta CDR3 regions was performed using RNA transcripts as template. The HTBI set primed first-round TCR CDR3 RT-PCR. TCRdb independently ran MiXCR on the multiplex PCR reads; one entry per CDR3 protein. The sample contains some 770,000 distinct CDR3 sequences, roughly 15% of which appear only once. The data belong to a study of T cells in Graves' hyperthyroidism and ophthalmopathy. The sample comprised blood. This receptor was identified in a man between 18 and 35 years old with Graves' hyperthyroidism.

The CDR3 coding sequence is TGTGCCAGCAGTCCCTCTGGATGGGGGAAGCCTCTTAATTCACCCCTCCACTTT. This gives the protein CASSPSGWGKPLNSPLHF. The rearrangement uses TRBV28 and TRBJ1-6, with D tentatively TRBD1 (5 bases). The length of the CDR3 is 18 residues. V lost 5 bases and J 6 bases, leaving 23 bases between the germline ends. Germline loops: CDR1 MDHEN, CDR2 SYDVKM. The full variable domain, its missing parts supplied by reference TRBV28 and TRBJ1-6, is DVKVTQSSRYLVKRTGEKVFLECVQDMDHENMFWYRQDPGLGLRLIYFSYDVKMKEKGDIPEGYSVSREKKERFSLILESASTNQTSMYLCASSPSGWGKPLNSPLHFGNGTRLTVT.